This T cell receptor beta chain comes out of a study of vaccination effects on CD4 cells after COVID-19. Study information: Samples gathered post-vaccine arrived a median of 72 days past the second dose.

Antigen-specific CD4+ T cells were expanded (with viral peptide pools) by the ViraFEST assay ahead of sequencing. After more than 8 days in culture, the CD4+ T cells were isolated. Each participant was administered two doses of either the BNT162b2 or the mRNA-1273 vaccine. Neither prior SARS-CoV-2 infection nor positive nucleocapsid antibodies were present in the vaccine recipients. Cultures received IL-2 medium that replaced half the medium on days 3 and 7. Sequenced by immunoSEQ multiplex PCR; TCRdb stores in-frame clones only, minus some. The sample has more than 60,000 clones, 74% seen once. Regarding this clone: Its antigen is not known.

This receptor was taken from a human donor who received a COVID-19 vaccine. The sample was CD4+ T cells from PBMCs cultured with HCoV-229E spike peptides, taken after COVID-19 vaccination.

Written as DNA, the CDR3 is TGTGCCAGCAGCTTATACCTGTCCAGCTCCTACAATGAGCAGTTCTTC. Translation: CASSLYLSSSYNEQFF. V gene TRBV11-2 combines with J gene TRBJ2-1; unclear D gene. Trimming removed 2 bases from V and 0 bases from J, with 11 bases in between. The CDR3 length is 16 residues. Germline V gives CDR1 SGHAT, CDR2 FQNNGV.